The present T cell receptor beta chain was sequenced within a study of memory CD4+ T cells and cytomegalovirus serostatus. Single viable CD3+CD4+CD8-CD45RO+ cells were sorted as the memory CD4+ T cells. Authors' processing steps: Out-of-frame sequences were removed, leaving about 2,300,000 distinct TCRbeta sequences. Sequenced by immunoSEQ multiplex PCR; TCRdb stores in-frame clones only, minus some. V and J calls and clone size follow that table, whereas D and trimming were derived from the DNA. The sample lists roughly 64,000 clones, over 60% occurring once. This CDR3 has 14 residues. The germline V gene encodes CDR1 LNHDA and CDR2 SQIVND (reference sequence). V was pared by 7 bases and J by 6 bases, with 7 bases of the junction left unmatched.

The chain couples TRBV19 to TRBJ2-2, with TRBD1 matching 8 bases. Material for sequencing was memory CD4+ T cells from blood. This clonotype originated in an adult in good health and CMV-seronegative. The CDR3 loop is CASKVSGGPGELFF. The CDR3 DNA reads TGTGCCAGTAAGGTCTCAGGGGGCCCCGGGGAGCTGTTTTTT.